What follows are 28 T cell receptor beta chains derived from one specimen sequenced in a study of cytomegalovirus exposure and HLA in healthy donors. PCR primers comprised 60 Vbeta and 13 Jbeta primers. Clones were sequenced by immunoSEQ multiplex PCR, and TCRdb holds only the in-frame ones, with some missing. The sample contains 90,000 to 150,000 clones, 70% to 80% of which appear only once. The source material was PBMCs. The receptors were gathered from a female donor in good health and CMV-seronegative.

This clone was seen just once. The chain uses TRBV5-5 and TRBJ2-5; a weak D match, TRBD1 (6 bases). The CDR3 sequence is 17 residues long. Trimming removed 4 bases at V and 2 bases at J, with 21 bases between. The germline CDR1 and CDR2 sequences are SGHKS and YYEKEE (reference sequence). The CDR3 loop reads CASSLGRRDRLQETQYF. The CDR3 DNA reads as TGTGCCAGCAGCCTAGGACGGAGAGACAGGTTACAAGAGACCCAGTACTTC. Looking up the rest from reference TRBV5-5 and TRBJ2-5 gives the full variable domain: DAGVTQSPTHLIKTRGQQVTLRCSPISGHKSVSWYQQVLGQGPQFIFQYYEKEERGRGNFPDRFSARQFPNYSSELNVNALLLGDSALYLCASSLGRRDRLQETQYFGPGTRLLVL.

This chain joins TRBV25-1 and TRBJ2-7; perhaps TRBD1 as D (6 bases). The germline CDR1 and CDR2 sequences are MGHDK and SYGVNS. V lost 4 bases to trimming and J lost 5 bases, with 21 bases between them. The CDR3 has 16 residues. The CDR3 loop is CASSGESGHNSDEQYF. The CDR3 nucleotides read TGTGCCAGCAGTGGAGAGTCGGGACATAACTCGGACGAGCAGTACTTC.

J is TRBJ1-5 and V is TRBV19; D may be TRBD1 (6 bases). V was clipped by 6 bases and J by 5 bases, with 14 bases between them. CDR1 is LNHDA, CDR2 SQIVND, per germline (reference sequence). The CDR3 totals 14 residues. The CDR3 spells CASSLGQFHQPQHF. CDR3 sequence (DNA): TGTGCCAGTAGCCTTGGACAGTTCCATCAGCCCCAGCATTTT. Using reference TRBV19 and TRBJ1-5 for the parts outside the CDR3, the full variable domain is DGGITQSPKYLFRKEGQNVTLSCEQNLNHDAMYWYRQDPGQGLRLIYYSQIVNDFQKGDIAEGYSVSREKKESFPLTVTSAQKNPTAFYLCASSLGQFHQPQHFGDGTRLSIL.

This chain connects TRBV7-2 to TRBJ2-7; D is possibly TRBD1 (6 bases). The V end lost 5 bases, the J end lost 3 bases, and 14 bases lay between the germline ends. CDR1 and CDR2 (germline): SGHTA, FQGNSA. The CDR3 length is 14 residues. CDR3 loop: CASSPVQGGYEQYF. As DNA, the CDR3 is TGTGCCAGCAGCCCAGTACAGGGCGGCTACGAGCAGTACTTC.

The CDR3 spells CASTRDTVSTMRYTF. CDR3 coding DNA: TGTGCCAGCACCCGGGACACTGTATCAACTATGCGCTACACCTTC. The genes are TRBV6-6 and TRBJ1-2; D perhaps matches TRBD1 (6 bases). This CDR3 has 15 amino acids. Germline lookup yields CDR1 MNHNY and CDR2 SVGAGI (reference sequence). With 7 bases removed from V and 9 bases from J, the gap between germline ends came to 24 bases.

V gene TRBV10-1 combines with J gene TRBJ2-6; no reliable D call. The CDR3 consists of 13 residues. V was shortened by 8 bases and J by 3 bases, with 8 bases between the two germline ends. Looked up from germline, CDR1 is WNHNN and CDR2 is SYGVQD (reference sequence). The CDR3 sequence is CASGRRGANVLTF. CDR3 DNA: TGCGCCAGCGGCCGCCGTGGGGCCAACGTCCTGACTTTC.

The rearrangement links TRBV6-1 to TRBJ2-7, with D unclear. Germline loops: CDR1 MNHNS, CDR2 SASEGT. Between the trimmed V and J ends, which lost 4 bases and 3 bases, there was a span of 10 bases. The CDR3 consists of 13 residues. The CDR3 coding sequence is TGTGCCAGCAGTGGTTCACAGATCTACGAGCAGTACTTC. Its protein is CASSGSQIYEQYF.

CDR3 in amino acids: CASSESRQPKPNEKLFF. The CDR3 DNA reads as TGTGCCAGCAGTGAATCGAGACAGCCAAAACCGAATGAAAAACTGTTTTTT. V is TRBV25-1 and J is TRBJ1-4; D might be TRBD1 (5 bases). Germline V gives CDR1 MGHDK, CDR2 SYGVNS. With 1 base removed from V and 5 bases from J, the gap between germline ends came to 17 bases. CDR3 size: 17 residues.

This chain uses TRBV10-3 with TRBJ2-7; a possible D gene is TRBD2 (6 bases). Trimming pared 6 bases from V and 7 bases from J, leaving 16 bases between. The CDR3 runs to 13 residues. Germline loops: CDR1 ENHRY, CDR2 SYGVKD. In nucleotides, the CDR3 is TGTGCCATCAGAACGGGGGACCCGGGAGAGCAGTACTTC. This sequence encodes CAIRTGDPGEQYF.

J is TRBJ2-2 and V is TRBV9; 9 bases match TRBD1. CDR1 is SGDLS, CDR2 YYNGEE, per germline. Trimming removed 0 bases from V and 4 bases from J; junction bases left unmatched: 1. CDR3 length: 15 residues. The CDR3 protein is CASSVGQGVTGELFF. The CDR3 coding sequence is TGTGCCAGCAGCGTAGGACAGGGGGTCACCGGGGAGCTGTTTTTT.

V and J are TRBV19 and TRBJ1-1; 7 positions match TRBD1. Germline lookup yields CDR1 LNHDA and CDR2 SQIVND (reference sequence). There are 14 residues in the CDR3. J was trimmed by 1 base and V by 6 bases; bases with no gene match: 5. The DNA of the CDR3 is TGTGCCAGTAGCTACAGGGGCGCGAACACTGAAGCTTTCTTT. This gives the protein CASSYRGANTEAFF.

Comments on this clone: The junction differs from germline at one of its ends, possibly a read error. This chain uses TRBV25-1 with TRBJ2-7, with a weak D call TRBD1 (6 bases). The V gene's germline CDR1 is MGHDK and CDR2 SYGVNS. The CDR3 length is 14 residues. DNA of the CDR3: TGTGCCACCAGTCCCCAGGGGCTCTCCTACGAGCAGTACTTC. Its protein product is CATSPQGLSYEQYF.

The chain is built from TRBV29-1 and TRBJ2-3; a possible D gene is TRBD1 (5 bases). The CDR3 loop spans 14 amino acids. Per the germline V gene, CDR1 is SQVTM and CDR2 is ANQGSEA. V was trimmed by 7 bases and J by 2 bases, leaving 16 bases between them. Here the CDR3 reads CSADLGQNTDTQYF. For the CDR3, the DNA is TGCAGCGCGGATCTTGGACAAAACACAGATACGCAGTATTTT.

This rearrangement joins TRBV9 to TRBJ1-2; D gene ambiguous. V shed 0 bases and J shed 3 bases, with 9 bases lying between them. In germline, CDR1 is SGDLS, CDR2 YYNGEE. The CDR3 has 14 residues. CDR3 amino acids: CASSVDFPHYGYTF. In DNA, the CDR3 is TGTGCCAGCAGCGTAGACTTCCCCCACTATGGCTACACCTTC.

The chain joins TRBV14 to TRBJ2-3; tentatively, D is TRBD1 (5 bases). Germline CDR1 reads SGHDN; CDR2 reads FVKESK. With 1 base removed from V and 5 bases from J, the gap between germline ends came to 10 bases. This CDR3 spans 14 amino acids. This CDR3 reads CASSQVGREDTQYF. CDR3 nucleotide sequence: TGTGCCAGCAGCCAAGTAGGCAGGGAAGATACGCAGTATTTT.

The chain combines TRBV30 with TRBJ2-3; TRBD2 might be the D (5 bases). The germline V gene has CDR1 GTSNPN and CDR2 SVGIG (reference sequence). V lost 4 bases and J lost 8, with 16 bases in between. CDR3 length: 13 residues. The DNA of the CDR3 is TGTGCCTGGAATAGCGCCAGTACGGGTACGCAGTATTTT. It translates to CAWNSASTGTQYF.

The rearrangement uses TRBV30 and TRBJ2-3; D is perhaps TRBD2 (6 bases). V was cut by 2 bases and J by 1 base, with 7 bases left in between. This CDR3 comprises 13 residues. Germline assignment: CDR1 GTSNPN and CDR2 SVGIG (reference sequence). CDR3 loop: CAWSWGGTDTQYF. Written as DNA, the CDR3 is TGTGCCTGGAGTTGGGGGGGCACAGATACGCAGTATTTT.

The chain links TRBV28 to TRBJ1-1; D perhaps matches TRBD1 (5 bases). Germline CDR1 is MDHEN and CDR2 is SYDVKM. CDR3 length: 14 amino acids. Trimming stripped 10 bases from V and 3 bases from J, with 18 bases between. This chain's CDR3 is CATRGGERYTEAFF. The DNA of the CDR3 is TGTGCCACCCGGGGGGGGGAACGGTACACTGAAGCTTTCTTT.

J is TRBJ1-5 and V is TRBV7-8, with 9 positions matching TRBD1. The CDR3 is 17 residues long. V was pared by 4 bases and J by 2 bases, with 9 bases of the junction left unmatched. The V gene's germline CDR1 is SGHVS and CDR2 FQNEAQ. Written as DNA, the CDR3 is TGTGCCAGCAGCTCGTTAGTAACAGGGGGCGGCAATCAGCCCCAGCATTTT. This translates into CASSSLVTGGGNQPQHF.

The CDR3 sequence is CASSYSRTGVINEQFF. The CDR3 DNA reads as TGTGCCAGCAGTTACTCCCGGACTGGGGTTATCAATGAGCAGTTCTTC. The gene calls are TRBV6-5 and TRBJ2-1, with a weak D call TRBD2 (5 bases). The CDR3 sequence is 16 residues long. The germline CDR1 and CDR2 sequences are MNHEY and SVGAGI. V dropped 0 bases and J dropped 6 bases, with 15 bases sitting between them.

This clone came up a few times. The gene calls are TRBV7-9 and TRBJ2-7; 8 nucleotides agree with TRBD2. The CDR3 has 14 residues. V shed 8 bases and J 0 bases; nucleotides not matched to a gene: 6. Germline V gives CDR1 SEHNR, CDR2 FQNEAQ (reference sequence). The CDR3 coding sequence is TGTGCCAGCCCGCGGGGGGCCGTCTCCTACGAGCAGTACTTC. Its protein is CASPRGAVSYEQYF.

The rearrangement uses TRBV5-6 and TRBJ2-7, with D maybe TRBD1 (6 bases). The CDR3 covers 14 residues. V lost 5 bases and J 4 bases, leaving 16 bases between the germline ends. Germline CDR1 and CDR2: SGHDT and YYEEEE. This CDR3 reads CASRSGQNSYEQYF. CDR3 bases: TGTGCCAGCAGATCCGGACAGAACTCATACGAGCAGTACTTC.

This clone was seen only a few times. The V gene is TRBV6-6, the J gene TRBJ1-1, with D hard to call. The V end was cut by 10 bases, the J end by 1 base, with 7 bases between. This CDR3 has 11 amino acids. Germline V gene data show CDR1 as MNHNY and CDR2 as SVGAGI (reference sequence). The CDR3 spells CATRENTEAFF. In DNA, the CDR3 is TGTGCCACCCGGGAGAACACTGAAGCTTTCTTT.

The chain carries TRBV9 and TRBJ2-3, with D perhaps TRBD2 (6 bases). Trimming took 0 bases from V and 2 from J, leaving 13 bases between them. The CDR3 spans 16 residues. CDR1 and CDR2 (germline): SGDLS, YYNGEE. The CDR3: CASSVAAAGPTDTQYF. DNA for the CDR3: TGTGCCAGCAGCGTAGCCGCCGCGGGGCCCACAGATACGCAGTATTTT. Drawing the rest from reference TRBV9 and TRBJ2-3, the complete variable domain is DSGVTQTPKHLITATGQRVTLRCSPRSGDLSVYWYQQSLDQGLQFLIQYYNGEERAKGNILERFSAQQFPDLHSELNLSSLELGDSALYFCASSVAAAGPTDTQYFGPGTRLTVL.

This chain links TRBV4-2 with TRBJ2-7; 8 bases map to TRBD2. The ends lost 4 bases at V and 1 base at J; junction bases unmatched: 6. Looked up from germline, CDR1 is LGHNA and CDR2 is YNFKEQ. CDR3 length equals 15 residues. The CDR3 loop reads CASSPPGTSSYEQYF. CDR3 sequence (DNA): TGTGCCAGCAGCCCTCCCGGGACTAGTTCCTACGAGCAGTACTTC.

The chain combines TRBV7-9 with TRBJ1-1; weak D call: TRBD1 (5 bases). The CDR3 has 14 residues. V shed 5 bases and J shed 2 bases, with 12 bases lying between them. Germline V gives CDR1 SEHNR, CDR2 FQNEAQ (reference sequence). The CDR3 loop is CASSRDRGNTEAFF. DNA for the CDR3: TGTGCCAGCAGCCGCGATAGGGGCAACACTGAAGCTTTCTTT.

The J gene is TRBJ2-2, the V gene TRBV11-1; D is possibly TRBD2 (5 bases). V gave up 3 bases and J gave up 7 bases, with 9 bases separating them. Germline CDR1 SGHAT, CDR2 FQDESV (reference sequence). The CDR3 length is 13 residues. CDR3 DNA sequence: TGTGCCAGCAGCTTCAGAGGACTCGGGGAGCTGTTTTTT. Translating gives CASSFRGLGELFF.

Written as DNA, the CDR3 is TGTGCCAGCAGTGCGGGACAGGGTGACTACGAGCAGTACTTC. It encodes CASSAGQGDYEQYF. V is TRBV6-1 and J is TRBJ2-7, with 9 bases that match TRBD1. Germline V gene lookup returns CDR1 MNHNS and CDR2 SASEGT. V lost 4 bases, J lost 3 bases, and 4 bases stayed unmatched. The CDR3 covers 14 residues.